The source of this T cell receptor beta chain is a study of CD8 T cells in Susac syndrome. About the study: Within the group of sequenced Susac syndrome patients, roughly six had active disease and about 8 were in remission.

As to this clonotype: The antigen remains undetermined.

It was negative isolation that provided the CD8+ and CD4+ T cells, whereas TEMRA cells were enriched by FACS. The authors reverse transcribed roughly 0.5 to 1 ug RNA with random hexamers. The method of amplification for TCR beta CDR3 was immunoSEQ multiplex PCR, covering 54 Vbeta and 13 Jbeta. TCRdb re-analysed the immunoSEQ multiplex PCR reads in MiXCR, keeping a single row per CDR3 protein. The table has 75,000 to 95,000 distinct CDR3 sequences, around 95% seen once. In germline, CDR1 is LGHDT, CDR2 YNNKEL (reference sequence). The CDR3 has 13 residues. V was cut by 4 bases and J by 5 bases, with 11 bases left in between. General study results and limits: Susac-specific public clones found in total CD8+ repertoires numbered 15 to 20, and those in CD8+ TEMRA repertoires numbered several.

This rearrangement joins TRBV3-1 to TRBJ1-1, with no clear D. The sequencing input was CD8+ T cells from PBMCs. This sequence was found in a human donor with Susac syndrome. CDR3 in DNA: TGTGCCAGCAGCCCAGTTAGGCGTACTGAAGCTTTCTTT. Its translation: CASSPVRRTEAFF.